The clone carrying this T cell receptor beta chain came up a few times. Using immunoSEQ multiplex PCR, the repertoire was profiled, and TCRdb retains in-frame clones only, with some absent. Of approximately 44,000 clones in the sample, 70% were seen once. This CDR3 spans 14 amino acids. Per germline, CDR1 GTSNPN and CDR2 SVGIG (reference sequence). The V end lost 2 bases, the J end lost 1 base, and 11 bases lay between the germline ends. The sample originates from a study of control samples from healthy donors and cancer patients. The chain uses TRBV30 and TRBJ2-5; no reliable D call. The sequence was obtained from a male donor with melanoma. The specimen was formalin-fixed, paraffin-embedded tissue. CDR3 region: CAWSMISTQETQYF. DNA for the CDR3: TGTGCCTGGAGTATGATTAGCACCCAAGAGACCCAGTACTTC.